The entry that follows covers one T cell receptor beta chain sequence. This sample is part of a study of shared clonotypes between healthy human individuals. Study overall: The donor pool was made up of a couple of women and three men aged 18 to 49.

This CDR3 is built from 14 residues. V lost 1 base and J 7 bases, leaving 14 bases between the germline ends. The V gene's germline CDR1 is SEHNR and CDR2 FQNEAQ (reference sequence). Recent vaccinations or acute infections were absent in the healthy HIV-negative adult donors. Each subset's genomic DNA was split evenly across several immunoSEQ plates. Among the unsorted PBMC samples, replicate PCRs used around 300 ng DNA, approximately 30,000 T cell genomes. TCRdb's table, derived via immunoSEQ multiplex PCR, lists solely in-frame clones and lacks some. The sample includes about 490,000 clones, around 73% of them seen just once.

V usage is TRBV7-9 and J usage is TRBJ2-7; D ambiguous. Sample: PBMCs. The sequence came from a woman aged 40-49 years in good health. Some clones in this sample may be carry-over from other donors' samples. CDR3 coding DNA: TGTGCCAGCAGCTTAGTCCACGCCAGCGCTGAGCAGTACTTC. Residues: CASSLVHASAEQYF.